Each of the 27 T cell receptor beta chains below was sequenced from the same sample in a study of blood T cell repertoires in COVID-19. Profiled with immunoSEQ multiplex PCR; TCRdb holds only in-frame clones, not every one. The repertoire has 40,000 to 45,000 clones, more than 80% of them found once; the top ten carry 6.5% to 9%. Sequenced sample: peripheral blood. These receptors were obtained from a man aged 60-69 years with active COVID-19.

The chain combines TRBV9 with TRBJ2-1, with a possible D match to TRBD2 (5 bases). There are 15 residues in the CDR3. Germline CDR1 reads SGDLS; CDR2 reads YYNGEE. V lost 4 bases, J lost 5 bases, and 16 bases lay in between. DNA of the CDR3: TGTGCCAGCAGCCCGACTATGTTAGGGCACAATGAGCAGTTCTTC. Protein product: CASSPTMLGHNEQFF.

This sequence joins TRBV3-1 (or the pseudogene TRBV3-2) and TRBJ1-4; 7 positions match TRBD1. The CDR3 runs to 14 residues. V lost 8 bases to trimming and J lost 6 bases; unmatched junction nucleotides: 9. Germline V gives CDR1 LGHDT, CDR2 YNNKEL (reference sequence). As DNA, the CDR3 is TGTGCCAGCGTGGGCGCCGGGACAGATGAAAAACTGTTTTTT. It specifies CASVGAGTDEKLFF.

This clone was detected a few times. The chain carries TRBV5-4 and TRBJ2-2; D is unclear. Trimming pared 2 bases from V and 8 bases from J, leaving 4 bases between. Per germline, CDR1 SGHNT and CDR2 YYREEE (reference sequence). The CDR3 totals 11 residues. For the CDR3, the DNA is TGTGCCAGCAGCTTTTTAGGGGAGCTGTTTTTT. This encodes CASSFLGELFF. The full variable domain, completed using reference TRBV5-4 and TRBJ2-2, is ETGVTQSPTHLIKTRGQQVTLRCSSQSGHNTVSWYQQALGQGPQFIFQYYREEENGRGNFPPRFSGLQFPNYSSELNVNALELDDSALYLCASSFLGELFFGEGSRLTVL.

The chain couples TRBV24-1 to TRBJ2-7; 11 bases map to TRBD2. The CDR3 loop spans 16 amino acids. V was clipped by 4 bases and J by 5 bases; unmatched bases: 9. Per germline, CDR1 KGHDR and CDR2 SFDVKD. CDR3 region: CATSDPTSGSSHEQYF. In DNA, the CDR3 is TGTGCCACCAGTGACCCCACTAGCGGGAGTTCCCACGAGCAGTACTTC.

This rearrangement joins TRBV10-3 to TRBJ2-5, with no clear D. Germline-derived CDR1 and CDR2 are ENHRY and SYGVKD. CDR3 length: 14 residues. V was cut by 4 bases and J by 4 bases, with 13 bases left in between. Here the CDR3 reads CAISGSRTPETQYF. CDR3 bases: TGTGCCATCAGTGGTAGCAGAACCCCAGAGACCCAGTACTTC.

CDR3 nucleotides: TGTGCCATCGGCCCCGGGGGTGGGACGAAGATGCTTGCGCAGTATTTT. Protein sequence: CAIGPGGGTKMLAQYF. The chain joins TRBV10-3 to TRBJ2-3, with a possible D match to TRBD2 (6 bases). The CDR3 is made up of 16 amino acids. V was shortened by 8 bases and J by 10 bases, with 28 bases between the two germline ends. Germline V gene lookup returns CDR1 ENHRY and CDR2 SYGVKD.

This clone was seen a single time. The V call is TRBV28, the J call TRBJ1-1; tentatively, D is TRBD1 (5 bases). Germline-derived CDR1 and CDR2 are MDHEN and SYDVKM. The CDR3 covers 16 residues. The V and J ends lost 2 bases and 8 bases respectively, with 21 bases between them. CDR3 nucleotides: TGTGCCAGCAGTTTACTGAGTTATATCGCAGGGCAGGAAGCTTTCTTT. Its protein product is CASSLLSYIAGQEAFF.

CDR3: CASSLKAGEQYF. Here the CDR3 DNA reads TGCGCCAGCAGCTTAAAAGCTGGCGAGCAGTACTTC. The J gene is TRBJ2-7, the V gene TRBV5-1; D gene ambiguous. Germline V gives CDR1 SGHRS, CDR2 YFSETQ. This CDR3 spans 12 amino acids. Trimming removed 2 bases at V and 6 bases at J, with 9 bases between.

The chain combines TRBV18 with TRBJ1-1; D remains unclear. Deletions cut 5 bases from V and 2 bases from J, with 6 bases between. This CDR3 spans 12 amino acids. In germline, CDR1 is KGHSH, CDR2 LQKENI. Here the CDR3 DNA reads TGTGCCAGCTCATGGGCTAACACTGAAGCTTTCTTT. Translated: CASSWANTEAFF.

The genes are TRBV6-1 and TRBJ2-7; TRBD1 agrees at 11 bases. CDR1 is MNHNS and CDR2 is SASEGT in the germline V gene. CDR3 length equals 17 residues. Trimming took 2 bases from V and 4 from J; bases not matched to a gene: 10. The CDR3: CASSEYLSGTGGYEQYF. Here the CDR3 DNA reads TGTGCCAGCAGTGAATATCTAAGTGGGACAGGGGGGTACGAGCAGTACTTC.

This chain links TRBV9 with TRBJ1-2, with 9 bases fitting TRBD1. Trimming at V came to 1 base and at J to 10 bases, leaving 11 bases not matched to a gene. The germline V gene has CDR1 SGDLS and CDR2 YYNGEE. This CDR3 spans 15 amino acids. CDR3 residues: CASSVTLEQGAVYTF. DNA of the CDR3: TGTGCCAGCAGCGTAACCCTCGAACAGGGGGCCGTCTACACCTTC.

The chain is built from TRBV2 and TRBJ2-7; D may be TRBD2 (5 bases). V dropped 6 bases and J dropped 0 bases, with 12 bases sitting between them. From germline, CDR1 is SNHLY and CDR2 FYNNEI. The CDR3 is 14 residues long. CDR3 protein: CASRVERSSYEQYF. CDR3 DNA sequence: TGTGCCAGCAGGGTGGAGCGGAGCTCCTACGAGCAGTACTTC.

CDR3 protein: CASSPHRTSGSTYEQYF. The CDR3 DNA is TGTGCCAGCAGCCCACATCGGACTAGCGGTTCTACCTACGAGCAGTACTTC. This chain joins TRBV7-9 and TRBJ2-7, with 10 bases matching TRBD2. V shed 5 bases and J 2 bases; nucleotides not matched to a gene: 12. From germline, CDR1 is SEHNR and CDR2 FQNEAQ (reference sequence). The CDR3 extends over 17 amino acids.

The chain links TRBV9 to TRBJ1-4; a possible D gene is TRBD1 (5 bases). This CDR3 region has 15 residues. Trimming removed 0 bases at V and 4 bases at J, with 10 bases between. CDR1 is SGDLS and CDR2 is YYNGEE in the germline V gene. The CDR3 region is CASSVGSQGNEKLFF. The DNA for the CDR3 is TGTGCCAGCAGCGTAGGGTCGCAGGGTAATGAAAAACTGTTTTTT.

The chain is built from TRBV15 and TRBJ2-6, with 7 bases matching TRBD1. Germline trimming cut 0 bases from V and 2 bases from J; bases unmatched to any gene: 1. The CDR3 runs to 16 residues. Germline V gene data show CDR1 as LNHNV and CDR2 as YYDKDF (reference sequence). CDR3 in amino acids: CATSRDGQAGANVLTF. The CDR3 coding sequence is TGTGCCACCAGCAGAGACGGACAGGCTGGGGCCAACGTCCTGACTTTC.

This chain connects TRBV7-9 to TRBJ1-1, with D unresolved. This CDR3 contains 14 residues. The germline gives CDR1 SEHNR, CDR2 FQNEAQ (reference sequence). V lost 3 bases and J lost 1, with 9 bases in between. CDR3 coding DNA: TGTGCCAGCAGCTTGGGCATGAAGAACACTGAAGCTTTCTTT. Its translation is CASSLGMKNTEAFF.

This chain joins TRBV7-8 and TRBJ2-1; 8 nucleotides line up with TRBD2. CDR1 is SGHVS and CDR2 is FQNEAQ in the germline V gene. This CDR3 is 15 amino acids long. Germline trimming cut 6 bases from V and 12 bases from J; bases unmatched to any gene: 16. The CDR3 is CASRYSTGTSNGQFF. CDR3 DNA sequence: TGTGCCAGCAGATATTCAACCGGGACTAGTAACGGGCAGTTCTTC.

The chain carries TRBV29-1 and TRBJ1-1; D uncertain. Germline V gene sequence: CDR1 SQVTM, CDR2 ANQGSEA. V gave up 4 bases and J gave up 8 bases, with 14 bases separating them. CDR3 size: 12 residues. The CDR3 protein is CSVGDTAGEAFF. Written as DNA, the CDR3 is TGCAGCGTTGGGGATACAGCGGGAGAAGCTTTCTTT.

V gene TRBV27 combines with J gene TRBJ2-7, with D unclear. CDR1 MNHEY and CDR2 SMNVEV come from the germline V gene (reference sequence). Trimming removed 1 base at V and 3 bases at J, with 10 bases between. The CDR3 spans 14 residues. CDR3 in amino acids: CASSLFAGRYEQYF. As DNA, the CDR3 is TGTGCCAGCAGTTTATTTGCAGGCCGCTACGAGCAGTACTTC.

The V and J genes are TRBV18 and TRBJ2-5; a weak D match, TRBD2 (5 bases). Germline CDR1 and CDR2: KGHSH and LQKENI. The V gene lost 2 bases and the J gene lost 2 bases, with 9 bases spanning the gap. The CDR3 loop spans 14 amino acids. DNA for the CDR3: TGTGCCAGCTCACCAGAACTAGATCAAGAGACCCAGTACTTC. Translating it yields CASSPELDQETQYF.

V usage is TRBV28 and J usage is TRBJ2-3; D ambiguous. With 7 bases removed from V and 6 bases from J, the gap between germline ends came to 11 bases. The length of the CDR3 is 12 residues. Germline CDR1 MDHEN, CDR2 SYDVKM. CDR3 amino acids: CASTTPRDTQYF. The CDR3 nucleotides are TGTGCCAGCACCACACCCAGGGATACGCAGTATTTT. Looking up the rest from reference TRBV28 and TRBJ2-3 gives the full variable domain: DVKVTQSSRYLVKRTGEKVFLECVQDMDHENMFWYRQDPGLGLRLIYFSYDVKMKEKGDIPEGYSVSREKKERFSLILESASTNQTSMYLCASTTPRDTQYFGPGTRLTVL.

The chain has TRBV19 and TRBJ2-5, with D possibly matching TRBD2 (6 bases). Germline V gene sequence: CDR1 LNHDA, CDR2 SQIVND (reference sequence). Trimming stripped 4 bases from V and 4 bases from J, with 19 bases between. This CDR3 is built from 16 residues. CDR3 sequence reads: CASSTHKAGWGETQYF. The CDR3 DNA follows: TGTGCCAGTAGTACCCACAAAGCGGGTTGGGGAGAGACCCAGTACTTC.

The rearrangement uses TRBV18 and TRBJ2-7, with D unresolved. V was clipped by 4 bases and J by 0 bases, with 13 bases between them. Germline V gives CDR1 KGHSH, CDR2 LQKENI. CDR3 length: 15 residues. This chain's CDR3 is CASSLDIAASYEQYF. DNA for the CDR3: TGTGCCAGCTCACTGGATATTGCGGCCTCCTACGAGCAGTACTTC. Looking up the rest from reference TRBV18 and TRBJ2-7 gives the full variable domain: NAGVMQNPRHLVRRRGQEARLRCSPMKGHSHVYWYRQLPEEGLKFMVYLQKENIIDESGMPKERFSAEFPKEGPSILRIQQVVRGDSAAYFCASSLDIAASYEQYFGPGTRLTVT.

The chain combines TRBV25-1 with TRBJ1-6, with TRBD1 as a possible D gene (5 bases). The CDR3 is 15 amino acids. V shed 7 bases and J shed 0 bases, with 10 bases lying between them. The germline gives CDR1 MGHDK, CDR2 SYGVNS. Here the CDR3 DNA reads TGTGCCAGCACCACAGGAAGCTCCTATAATTCACCCCTCCACTTT. Translation gives CASTTGSSYNSPLHF.

The chain links TRBV4-2 to TRBJ1-1; 8 bases line up with TRBD1. Germline-derived CDR1 and CDR2 are LGHNA and YNFKEQ. V was clipped by 0 bases and J by 5 bases; unmatched bases: 11. This CDR3 is 17 amino acids long. CDR3 loop: CASSQDIGQGWRTEAFF. The CDR3 nucleotides are TGTGCCAGCAGCCAAGATATAGGACAGGGTTGGAGGACTGAAGCTTTCTTT.

The chain joins TRBV25-1 to TRBJ1-2, with unresolved D. The V gene's germline CDR1 is MGHDK and CDR2 SYGVNS. The CDR3 has 13 amino acids. Trimming left V 8 bases short and J 8 bases short, with 18 bases between. The CDR3 here is CASQEDGRVGYTF. CDR3 coding DNA: TGTGCCAGCCAGGAGGACGGACGTGTGGGCTACACCTTC.

V gene TRBV7-6 combines with J gene TRBJ1-4; D possibly corresponds to TRBD1 (6 bases). The V end lost 1 base, the J end lost 8 bases, and 14 bases lay between the germline ends. In germline, CDR1 is SGHVS, CDR2 FNYEAQ. The CDR3 extends over 15 amino acids. CDR3 amino acids: CASSLEGGRNEKLFF. CDR3 nucleotides: TGTGCCAGCAGCTTAGAAGGGGGTCGGAACGAAAAACTGTTTTTT.